This T cell receptor (beta chain) was observed in a study of blood T cells in healthy people across ages (dated by TCRdb to about 2015). General notes on the study: In model experiments, template switching captured roughly one uniquely barcoded TCR beta cDNA molecule for every two T cells. To track age-related changes in TCR beta repertoire diversity, the study relied on deep sequencing normalized with unique cDNA molecular identifiers. Donors were grouped into four age groups: young (average roughly 15 years), middle-aged (about 40), aged (62) and long-lived (around 80). To avoid experimental bias, donors of different ages were distributed randomly across sequencing lanes. Using the same blood draw, the study looked at two additional independent replicas of 1 million unique cDNA reads for two donors, one aged 18 to 30 and the other aged 80 or older. Study-wide findings and limitations: Conclusive comparison of naive and antigen-experienced compartments was prevented by the profiling of bulk unsorted PBMCs. Estimates of total diversity based on one million sequenced T cells were considered lower bounds and underestimates. As age increased, observed TCR beta diversity per million T cells dropped in a roughly linear way, and a significant reduction was already evident by age roughly 36. Observed TCR beta diversity correlated strongly with the percentage of naive T cells measured by flow cytometry. Donor CMV infection status was unknown, potentially confounding age-related changes in expanded clonotypes. Compared with the aged group, the long-lived group had more naive CD4+ T cells, fewer expanded clones and increased TCR diversity, suggesting age selection.

The library was produced with 5' RACE. A second PCR of roughly 6 to 11 cycles was run with a J-beta primer mix and a sample-barcoded 5' primer. A unique molecular identifier was introduced onto each TCR beta cDNA molecule by a template-switch 5' adaptor carrying 12 random nucleotides. At least 3 million CDR3-containing paired-end reads were obtained from each sample. All of the RNA was converted into first-strand cDNA using the Mint cDNA synthesis kit, with a TRBC-specific oligonucleotide serving as the primer. Following uracil-DNA glycosylase treatment, all cDNA underwent a first 18-cycle PCR with the universal primers M1SS and BC2_uni_R. The source study handled its data this way. Normalization of each sample was performed by random selection of 1 million high-quality reads, each carrying a distinct molecular identifier. Instead of being binned into consensus sequences, reads with shared molecular identifiers were discarded. CDR3 identification, clonotype clustering and error correction used MiTCR with a Q25 quality threshold and the strictest error-elimination algorithm. A nonparametric unseen species model with Euler transformation was used to estimate a lower bound on total TCR beta diversity. TCRdb reanalyzed the raw reads on its own, using fastp at Q25 for trimming and MiXCR for clone calling, and kept in-frame beta chains. Each entry is one CDR3 protein sequence, shown with its most common DNA and genes. It is TCRdb's table, rather than the study itself, that gives the V and J calls and clone size. The sample data list around 1,900,000 distinct CDR3 sequences, and roughly two fifths of these were observed just once. The ten top clones hold roughly 24% of the sample.

This clonotype was detected ten times or more. This receptor's antigen is unknown. The record has no base qualities; no much larger clone is one base away. The roughly 42 donors, aged about 6 to 95 years, were systemically healthy Caucasian individuals from Russia. Around 10 milliliters of peripheral blood were drawn from each donor into EDTA-treated Vacutainer tubes. Ficoll-Paque density-gradient centrifugation was used to isolate PBMCs, with at least 7 million obtained per sample. Trizol reagent was used to extract total RNA from the PBMCs, yielding at least 6 micrograms per sample. For every donor, flow cytometry on a PBMC aliquot measured the percentage of naive CD45RAhigh/CD27high T cells. V was cut back by 6 bases and J by 1 base, leaving a gap of 5 bases between them. CDR1 and CDR2 are drawn from the germline V gene: SNHLY, FYNNEI. The CDR3 goes from the cysteine to the phenylalanine over 12 residues. Only the CDR3 part of the read is kept: 36 bases, read in frame from the first base.

The chain employs TRBV2 and TRBJ2-3, with an unclear D gene assignment. This TCR was sampled from a human donor in good health. The sample taken for sequencing was blood. CDR3 region: CASSERTDTQYF. The DNA sequence is as follows: TGTGCCAGCAGCGAGCGCACAGATACGCAGTATTTT.